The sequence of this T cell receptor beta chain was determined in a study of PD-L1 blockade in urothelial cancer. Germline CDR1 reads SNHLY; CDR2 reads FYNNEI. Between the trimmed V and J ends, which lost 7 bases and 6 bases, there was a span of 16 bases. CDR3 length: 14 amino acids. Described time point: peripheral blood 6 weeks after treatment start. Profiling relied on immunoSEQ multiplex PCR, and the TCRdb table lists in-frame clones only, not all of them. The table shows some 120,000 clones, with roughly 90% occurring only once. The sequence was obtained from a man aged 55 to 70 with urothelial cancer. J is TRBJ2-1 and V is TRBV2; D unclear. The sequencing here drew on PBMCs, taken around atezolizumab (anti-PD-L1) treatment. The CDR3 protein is CASNRPGDSNEQFF. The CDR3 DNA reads TGTGCCAGCAACCGACCCGGAGATAGCAATGAGCAGTTCTTC.